Listed here are 17 T cell receptor beta chains from one sample, sequenced in a study of CD4+ T cells in melanoma. Sequencing was performed with immunoSEQ multiplex PCR; in TCRdb, only in-frame clones are kept and a portion is missing. The repertoire holds about 11,000 clones, with about 70% as singletons. Material for sequencing was cells from a culture (not recorded whether cultured in vitro). The receptor source for this set is a human donor with melanoma.

The V call is TRBV27, the J call TRBJ2-1, with 7 bases that match TRBD2. V was pared by 3 bases and J by 3 bases, with 8 bases of the junction left unmatched. The V gene's germline CDR1 is MNHEY and CDR2 SMNVEV (reference sequence). The CDR3 loop spans 16 amino acids. The CDR3 sequence is CASSLPTGGLYNEQFF. The CDR3 DNA reads TGTGCCAGCAGTTTGCCTACGGGGGGACTCTACAATGAGCAGTTCTTC.

V and J are TRBV11-3 and TRBJ2-7; 10 bases agree with TRBD1. V lost 5 bases and J lost 4; bases outside the gene matches: 11. Germline CDR1 SGHNT, CDR2 YENEEA. The CDR3 has 16 amino acids. Here the CDR3 DNA reads TGTGCCAGCAGCATTGGAGGGGGACAGGGGACGTACGAGCAGTACTTC. As protein: CASSIGGGQGTYEQYF.

This clone has more than one count but fewer than ten. The chain joins TRBV25-1 to TRBJ2-2, with no clear D. V lost 4 bases and J lost 6, with 9 bases in between. Germline CDR1 reads MGHDK; CDR2 reads SYGVNS. The CDR3 is made up of 13 amino acids. For the CDR3, the DNA is TGTGCCAGCAGTGGACCTGTCGCCGGGGAGCTGTTTTTT. Translated, it gives CASSGPVAGELFF.

This clone was counted between two and nine times. This CDR3 reads CASSPGGRTEAFF. CDR3 coding DNA: TGCGCCAGCAGCCCAGGGGGAAGGACTGAAGCTTTCTTT. This sequence joins TRBV10-2 and TRBJ1-1; 7 nucleotides match TRBD1. With 6 bases clipped from V and 5 bases from J, the junction kept 6 bases outside the gene matches. Germline V gene sequence: CDR1 WSHSY, CDR2 SAAADI. This CDR3 is built from 13 residues.

The rearrangement links TRBV7-9 to TRBJ2-2; 14 positions agree with TRBD2. V lost 2 bases, J lost 0 bases, and 2 bases stayed unmatched. Germline lookup yields CDR1 SEHNR and CDR2 FQNEAQ (reference sequence). This CDR3 has 18 residues. The CDR3 reads CASSLRTSGGTNTGELFF. The CDR3 DNA sequence: TGTGCCAGCAGCTTACGGACTAGCGGGGGGACGAACACCGGGGAGCTGTTTTTT. The whole variable domain, remainder taken from reference TRBV7-9 and TRBJ2-2, is DTGVSQNPRHKITKRGQNVTFRCDPISEHNRLYWYRQTLGQGPEFLTYFQNEAQLEKSRLLSDRFSAERPKGSFSTLEIQRTEQGDSAMYLCASSLRTSGGTNTGELFFGEGSRLTVL.

The V and J genes are TRBV9 and TRBJ1-2; tentatively, D is TRBD1 (5 bases). The V gene lost 3 bases and the J gene lost 4 bases, with 16 bases spanning the gap. This CDR3 contains 15 residues. The germline gives CDR1 SGDLS, CDR2 YYNGEE. The CDR3 spells CASSAGWGLSYGYTF. CDR3 DNA sequence: TGTGCCAGCAGCGCCGGATGGGGGTTAAGCTATGGCTACACCTTC.

V gene TRBV5-6 combines with J gene TRBJ1-5; 8 bases line up with TRBD1. This CDR3 contains 16 residues. J gave up 4 bases and V 4 bases, and 10 bases lay outside the gene matches. Looked up from germline, CDR1 is SGHDT and CDR2 is YYEEEE. The CDR3 here is CASSKRETGDNQPQHF. CDR3 DNA: TGTGCCAGCAGCAAAAGAGAGACAGGGGATAATCAGCCCCAGCATTTT.

V and J are TRBV7-9 and TRBJ2-5; TRBD2 aligns across 9 bases. Trimming cost V 3 bases and J 2 bases; bases outside gene matches: 4. CDR3 size: 15 residues. From germline, CDR1 is SEHNR and CDR2 FQNEAQ (reference sequence). The CDR3 is CASSLASGAQETQYF. Here the CDR3 DNA reads TGTGCCAGCAGCTTGGCTAGCGGGGCACAAGAGACCCAGTACTTC.

In this sample, this clone turned up a few times. This chain links TRBV6-1 with TRBJ1-1; a weak D match, TRBD1 (5 bases). Germline V gene sequence: CDR1 MNHNS, CDR2 SASEGT. The V end was cut by 5 bases, the J end by 3 bases, with 13 bases between. This CDR3 comprises 14 residues. The CDR3 sequence is CASSRVGGDTEAFF. DNA for the CDR3: TGTGCCAGCAGTAGGGTCGGGGGTGACACTGAAGCTTTCTTT.

Only a few counts were recorded for this clone. This chain links TRBV27 with TRBJ1-2; 8 bases fit TRBD1. From germline, CDR1 is MNHEY and CDR2 SMNVEV (reference sequence). Unmatched junction bases numbered 12, after V lost 5 bases and J lost 7 bases. CDR3 length: 15 amino acids. CDR3 coding DNA: TGTGCCAGCAGTCGCGGCGGGGCGGACAGGGTTGGCTACACCTTC. This gives the protein CASSRGGADRVGYTF.

V is TRBV27 and J is TRBJ2-7; D call uncertain. Trimming pared 3 bases from V and 3 bases from J, leaving 9 bases between. Germline CDR1 MNHEY, CDR2 SMNVEV (reference sequence). The CDR3 runs 13 residues. DNA of the CDR3: TGTGCCAGCAGTTTCGGGCTCCTCTACGAGCAGTACTTC. Translating it yields CASSFGLLYEQYF.

This rearrangement joins TRBV15 to TRBJ1-1; TRBD1 matches at 9 bases. The CDR3 contains 15 residues. The germline V gene encodes CDR1 LNHNV and CDR2 YYDKDF (reference sequence). V was pared by 6 bases and J by 1 base, with 6 bases of the junction left unmatched. Here the CDR3 reads CATSKLTGGNTEAFF. The CDR3 region has the DNA TGTGCCACCAGTAAACTGACAGGGGGGAACACTGAAGCTTTCTTT.

The gene calls are TRBV13 and TRBJ2-5; D may be TRBD2 (5 bases). Trimming removed 4 bases at V and 5 bases at J, with 14 bases between. The length of the CDR3 is 14 residues. Germline loops: CDR1 PRHDT, CDR2 FYEKMQ (reference sequence). The CDR3 sequence: CASSSVASSETQYF. CDR3 DNA: TGTGCCAGCAGCTCCGTAGCTAGCAGTGAGACCCAGTACTTC.

This clone was detected only a few times. The rearrangement uses TRBV5-6 and TRBJ2-2, with a tentative D call TRBD1 (6 bases). Per germline, CDR1 SGHDT and CDR2 YYEEEE. V was cut by 0 bases and J by 6 bases, with 15 bases left in between. The CDR3 covers 16 residues. CDR3 in DNA: TGTGCCAGCAGCTTGGGTGGGGGCGCGTGGTCCGGGGAGCTGTTTTTT. This encodes CASSLGGGAWSGELFF.

The chain joins TRBV6-1 to TRBJ1-5, with TRBD1 as a possible D gene (6 bases). CDR3 length: 14 residues. V shed 10 bases and J shed 2 bases, with 15 bases lying between them. Germline V gives CDR1 MNHNS, CDR2 SASEGT. Here the CDR3 reads CATQGNWGNQPQHF. The CDR3 nucleotides read TGTGCCACCCAGGGGAATTGGGGCAATCAGCCCCAGCATTTT.

In its sample, this clone was seen a few times. Here the CDR3 DNA reads TGTGCCAGCAGCGCCTTTGGAGGGAATTCACCCCTCCACTTT. Translating it yields CASSAFGGNSPLHF. V is TRBV7-3 and J is TRBJ1-6; unclear D gene. V was pared by 5 bases and J by 7 bases, with 12 bases between. The CDR3 runs 14 residues. The germline V gene has CDR1 SGHTA and CDR2 FQGTGA.

V and J are TRBV27 and TRBJ1-1; D uncertain. V was pared by 5 bases and J by 1 base, with 8 bases between. The CDR3 is 13 residues long. Per germline, CDR1 MNHEY and CDR2 SMNVEV (reference sequence). CDR3 in DNA: TGTGCCAGCAGTCGGCCAGGGAACACTGAAGCTTTCTTT. Its protein is CASSRPGNTEAFF.